This T cell receptor beta chain was captured in a study of T-cell memory formation after mild COVID-19 (dated by TCRdb to the early 2020s). Notes on the research overall: Most TCR sequence clusters were specific to one of the two donors. T-cell clones expanding and contracting after mild COVID-19 in a couple of donors were tracked by longitudinal TCRalpha and TCRbeta repertoire sequencing. The cohort comprised two young, previously healthy adult volunteers, one female and one male. What the research found in general, with its limitations: Whether the second-wave clones peaking on day 37 were SARS-CoV-2 specific was not confirmed. Contracting CD4+ clones turned up mainly in the CM and EM memory subsets, whereas EMRA was where CD8+ clones were enriched. Clones that contracted from day 15 to 85 showed balanced CD4/CD8 phenotypes, whereas a second wave of clones that expanded from day 15 to 37 leaned towards CD4+. Some responding clones were detected in pre-infection memory, which suggested that pre-existing cross-reactive memory T cells had joined the SARS-CoV-2 response. The study covered only a couple of mild cases, and larger cohorts including severe cases with pre-infection samples were considered necessary.

Regarding this clonotype: The specificity of this receptor is unknown. No base quality values were provided; no much bigger clone lies one nucleotide off.

The sequencing machine was an Illumina NovaSeq 6000. TCRalpha and TCRbeta cDNA libraries were built by 5'RACE with constant-segment primers, adding sample barcodes and unique molecular identifiers. RNA was extracted from every sample with Trizol reagent. Libraries were amplified in two PCR steps, with a second sample barcode and Illumina TruSeq adapters added in the second step. The libraries were sequenced on an Illumina NovaSeq using 2 x 150 bp paired-end reads. From the authors' description of their analysis: With migec v1.2.7, reads were demultiplexed and then collapsed into UMI-guided consensus sequences. Using mixcr v2.1.11, the UMI consensuses were aligned to TRA and TRB V and J templates and assembled into clonotypes. Expanded or contracted clonotypes were those called significant by both edgeR and NoisET, with noise models trained on biological replicates. edgeR calls used a false discovery rate-adjusted p below 0.01 and a log2 fold-change threshold of 1. PCA with hierarchical clustering of max-normalized trajectories of the 1000 most abundant clonotypes was used as exploratory dynamics analysis. Separately sequenced CD4+ and CD8+ repertoires were used to assign a CD4 or CD8 phenotype to each responding clone. The raw public reads went through TCRdb reprocessing: fastp at Q25, MiXCR clone calling, in-frame beta chains kept. Rows are combined by CDR3 protein, so each entry shows the most common genes and DNA. These V and J calls originate from TCRdb's pipeline instead of the authors' own analysis. The sample contains roughly 45,000 distinct CDR3 sequences, roughly 27% of them found a single time. In total, the top ten clones hold about 45% of the sample.

After removal of 6 bases from V and 1 base from J, the junction retains 5 bases not matched to a gene. Its CDR3 holds 14 amino acids, cysteine through phenylalanine. Kept here is only the CDR3 DNA, which spans 42 bases and is read in frame from base 1. Ficoll-Paque density gradient centrifugation was used to isolate PBMCs. The rearranged chain carries TRBV12-3 or TRBV12-4 and TRBJ2-5; 7 bases in the middle match TRBD1. The specimen was PBMCs or a T cell subset sorted from them (not recorded which). The TCR sequence derives from a man aged 18 to 29 who had mild COVID-19 (a few samples of this study predate the infection). The sample titles of this study are shuffled in the database, so cell type and time point are left out; the donor was told from shared clones. This receptor carries the CDR3 CASRMTGFQETQYF. The nucleotides are TGTGCCAGCAGGATGACAGGGTTCCAAGAGACCCAGTACTTC.